This paragraph reports one TCR beta chain. This clonotype came up a few times. Its antigen is unknown. No quality values exist for individual bases; no much larger clone is one base distant. The CDR3 runs 19 amino acids, cysteine and phenylalanine included. Of all the DNA, just the CDR3 is kept, 57 bases in frame from base 1. In the germline V gene, CDR1 corresponds to SGHAT and CDR2 to FQNNGV. From V the trimming removes 0 bases and from J it removes 0 bases, while the gene matches leave 10 bases of the junction unaccounted for. Sequencing took place on an Illumina HiSeq 2500. Quantitative 5'-RACE with molecular barcodes was used to prepare TCR beta libraries. For the original study's pipeline: A new computational method based on a probabilistic model of VDJ rearrangement was used to identify disease-linked TCR variants. The public reads were run again by TCRdb, first through fastp at Q25 and then through MiXCR, and only productive beta chains were kept. Identical CDR3 protein sequences are pooled into one entry, listed with their most common genes and DNA. These V and J calls are TCRdb output, not the study's own analysis. This sample gives roughly 260,000 distinct CDR3 sequences in total; around 19% of them show up just once. Roughly 8% of the sample is held by the ten biggest clonotypes.

The data were obtained in a study of CD8 T cells in ankylosing spondylitis (dated by TCRdb to the late 2010s). Regarding the complete study: The study set out to find disease-linked TCR variants by profiling T cell receptor beta repertoires in ankylosing spondylitis patients and healthy donors. The full study cohort comprised 20 to 30 ankylosing spondylitis patients and 85 to 120 healthy donors. Peripheral blood was sampled, and synovial fluid was additionally collected from ankylosing spondylitis patients. What the study reported, not specific to this receptor: The disease-linked clones were reported to be significantly enriched in matched synovial fluid samples from ankylosing spondylitis patients. A TCR beta motif made up of under ten highly homologous amino acid variants appeared to be characteristic of blood from ankylosing spondylitis patients. Some motif variants had previously been reported in the synovial fluid and blood of reactive arthritis patients, which suggests shared mechanisms of disease initiation. The disease-linked clones showed a CD8+ phenotype and occurred at relatively low frequencies in peripheral blood.

Material: blood, either unsorted or a sorted T cell fraction (not recorded which). The sequence joins TRBV11-2 to TRBJ2-1; 8 junctional bases match TRBD2. The sequence derives from a male donor with ankylosing spondylitis or in good health (not recorded which). The sequenced DNA is TGTGCCAGCAGCTTAGAGGTTGGGGGGAGCGGGAGCTCCTACAATGAGCAGTTCTTC. It encodes CASSLEVGGSGSSYNEQFF.